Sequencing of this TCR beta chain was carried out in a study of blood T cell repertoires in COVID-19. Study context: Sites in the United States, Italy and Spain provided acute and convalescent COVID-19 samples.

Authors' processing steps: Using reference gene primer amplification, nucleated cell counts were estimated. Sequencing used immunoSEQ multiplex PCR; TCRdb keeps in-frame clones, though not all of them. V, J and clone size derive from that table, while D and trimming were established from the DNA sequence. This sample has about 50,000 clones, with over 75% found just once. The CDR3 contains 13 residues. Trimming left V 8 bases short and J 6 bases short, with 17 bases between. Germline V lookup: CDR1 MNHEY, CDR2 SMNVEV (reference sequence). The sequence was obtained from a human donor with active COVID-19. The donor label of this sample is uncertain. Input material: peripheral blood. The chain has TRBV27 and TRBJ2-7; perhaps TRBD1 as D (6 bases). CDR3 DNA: TGTGCCAGCGGAAAAACAGGGTCATCCGAGCAGTACTTC. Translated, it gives CASGKTGSSEQYF.